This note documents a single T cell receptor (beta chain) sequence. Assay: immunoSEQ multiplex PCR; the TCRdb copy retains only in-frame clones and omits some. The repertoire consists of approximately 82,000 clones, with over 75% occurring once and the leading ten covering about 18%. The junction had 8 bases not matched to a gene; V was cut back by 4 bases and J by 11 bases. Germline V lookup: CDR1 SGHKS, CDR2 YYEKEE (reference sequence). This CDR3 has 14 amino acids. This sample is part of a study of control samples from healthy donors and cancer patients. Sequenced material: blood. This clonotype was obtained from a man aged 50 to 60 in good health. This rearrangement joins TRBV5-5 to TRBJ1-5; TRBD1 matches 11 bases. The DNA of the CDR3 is TGTGCCAGCAGCGTGGACAGGGGGCCATACACCCAGCATTTT. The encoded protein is CASSVDRGPYTQHF. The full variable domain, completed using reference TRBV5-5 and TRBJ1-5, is DAGVTQSPTHLIKTRGQQVTLRCSPISGHKSVSWYQQVLGQGPQFIFQYYEKEERGRGNFPDRFSARQFPNYSSELNVNALLLGDSALYLCASSVDRGPYTQHFGDGTRLSIL.